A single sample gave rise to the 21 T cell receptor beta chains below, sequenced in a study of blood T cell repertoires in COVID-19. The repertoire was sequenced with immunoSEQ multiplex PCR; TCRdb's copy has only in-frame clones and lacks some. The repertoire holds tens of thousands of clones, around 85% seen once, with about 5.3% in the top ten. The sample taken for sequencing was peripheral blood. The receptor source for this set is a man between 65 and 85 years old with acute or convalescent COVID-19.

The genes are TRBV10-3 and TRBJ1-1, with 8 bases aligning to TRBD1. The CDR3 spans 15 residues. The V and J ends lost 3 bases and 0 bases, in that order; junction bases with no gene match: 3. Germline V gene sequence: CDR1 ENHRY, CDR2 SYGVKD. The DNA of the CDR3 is TGTGCCATCAGTGACCAGGGGGCGATGAACACTGAAGCTTTCTTT. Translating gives CAISDQGAMNTEAFF.

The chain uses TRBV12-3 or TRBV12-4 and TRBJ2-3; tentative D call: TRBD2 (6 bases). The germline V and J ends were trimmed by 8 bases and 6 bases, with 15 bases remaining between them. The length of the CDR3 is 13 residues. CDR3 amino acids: CASGEVLGDTQYF. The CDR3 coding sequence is TGTGCCAGCGGGGAGGTATTGGGGGATACGCAGTATTTT.

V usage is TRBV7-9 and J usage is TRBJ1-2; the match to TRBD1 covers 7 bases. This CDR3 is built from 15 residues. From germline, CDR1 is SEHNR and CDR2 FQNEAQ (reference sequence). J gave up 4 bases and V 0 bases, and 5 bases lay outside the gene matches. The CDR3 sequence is CASSLAGGQPYGYTF. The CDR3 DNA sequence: TGTGCCAGCAGCTTAGCGGGGGGACAGCCCTATGGCTACACCTTC.

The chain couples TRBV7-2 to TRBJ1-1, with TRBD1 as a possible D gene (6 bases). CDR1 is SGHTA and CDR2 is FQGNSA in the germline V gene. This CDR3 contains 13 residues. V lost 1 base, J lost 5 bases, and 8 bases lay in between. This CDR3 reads CASSLGGGTEAFF. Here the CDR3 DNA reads TGTGCCAGCAGCTTAGGAGGGGGAACTGAAGCTTTCTTT.

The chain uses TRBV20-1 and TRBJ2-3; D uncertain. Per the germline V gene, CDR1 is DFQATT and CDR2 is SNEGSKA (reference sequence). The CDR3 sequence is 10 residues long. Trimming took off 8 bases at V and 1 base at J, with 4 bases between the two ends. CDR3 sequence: CSSGTDTQYF. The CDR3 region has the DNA TGCAGTTCCGGCACAGATACGCAGTATTTT.

The CDR3 here is CASSPPVGTSPGELFF. Written as DNA, the CDR3 is TGTGCCAGCAGCCCACCGGTGGGGACTAGCCCCGGGGAGCTGTTTTTT. The chain is built from TRBV5-4 and TRBJ2-2, with 9 bases that match TRBD2. Germline trimming cut 4 bases from V and 6 bases from J; bases unmatched to any gene: 10. The CDR3 runs to 16 residues. Germline values: CDR1 SGHNT, CDR2 YYREEE (reference sequence). Full variable domain (missing parts from reference TRBV5-4 and TRBJ2-2): ETGVTQSPTHLIKTRGQQVTLRCSSQSGHNTVSWYQQALGQGPQFIFQYYREEENGRGNFPPRFSGLQFPNYSSELNVNALELDDSALYLCASSPPVGTSPGELFFGEGSRLTVL.

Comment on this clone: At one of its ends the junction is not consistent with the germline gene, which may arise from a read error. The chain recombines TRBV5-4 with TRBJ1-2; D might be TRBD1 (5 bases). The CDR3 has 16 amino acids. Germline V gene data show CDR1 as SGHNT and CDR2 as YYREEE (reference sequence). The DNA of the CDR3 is TGTGCCAGCAGCTTGAATCGGGGGTCACCTATGGAGGGCTTAGCCTTC. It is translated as CASSLNRGSPMEGLAF. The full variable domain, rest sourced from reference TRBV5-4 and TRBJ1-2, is ETGVTQSPTHLIKTRGQQVTLRCSSQSGHNTVSWYQQALGQGPQFIFQYYREEENGRGNFPPRFSGLQFPNYSSELNVNALELDDSALYLCASSLNRGSPMEGLAFGSGTRLTVV.

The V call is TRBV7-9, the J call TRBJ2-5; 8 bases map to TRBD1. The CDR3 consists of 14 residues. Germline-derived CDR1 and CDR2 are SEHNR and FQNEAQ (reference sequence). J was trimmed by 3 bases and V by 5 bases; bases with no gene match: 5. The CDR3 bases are TGTGCCAGCAGCACGACAGGGGATAAAGAGACCCAGTACTTC. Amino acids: CASSTTGDKETQYF.

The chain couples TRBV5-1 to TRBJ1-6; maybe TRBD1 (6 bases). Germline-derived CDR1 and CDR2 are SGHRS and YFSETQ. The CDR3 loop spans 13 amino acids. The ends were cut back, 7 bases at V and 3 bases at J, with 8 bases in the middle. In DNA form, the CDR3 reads TGCGCCAGCCGACAGGACTATAATTCACCCCTCCACTTT. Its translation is CASRQDYNSPLHF.

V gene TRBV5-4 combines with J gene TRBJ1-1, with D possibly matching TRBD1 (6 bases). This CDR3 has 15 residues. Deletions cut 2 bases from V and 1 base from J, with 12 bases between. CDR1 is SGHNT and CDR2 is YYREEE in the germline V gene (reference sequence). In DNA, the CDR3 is TGTGCCAGCAGCTTTCCCGGCAGGGGGAACACTGAAGCTTTCTTT. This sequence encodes CASSFPGRGNTEAFF.

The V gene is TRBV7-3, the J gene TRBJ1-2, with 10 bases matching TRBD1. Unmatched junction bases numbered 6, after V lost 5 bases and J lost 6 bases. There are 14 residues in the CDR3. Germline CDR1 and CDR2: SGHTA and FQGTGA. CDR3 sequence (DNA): TGTGCCAGCAGCCCCCTCGGGACAGGGGATGGCTACACCTTC. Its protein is CASSPLGTGDGYTF.

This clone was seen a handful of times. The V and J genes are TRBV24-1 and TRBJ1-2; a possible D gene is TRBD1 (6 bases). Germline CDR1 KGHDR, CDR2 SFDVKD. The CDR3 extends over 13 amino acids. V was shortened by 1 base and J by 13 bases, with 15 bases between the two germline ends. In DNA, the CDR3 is TGTGCCACCAGTGATTTAAGGGGGTCATCTACCACCTTC. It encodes CATSDLRGSSTTF.

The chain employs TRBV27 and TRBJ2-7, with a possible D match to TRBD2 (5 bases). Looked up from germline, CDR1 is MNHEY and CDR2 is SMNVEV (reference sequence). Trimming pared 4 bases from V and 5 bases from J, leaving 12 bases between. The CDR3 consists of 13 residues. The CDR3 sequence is CASSSTGMDEQYF. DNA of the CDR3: TGTGCCAGCAGTTCCACGGGAATGGACGAGCAGTACTTC.

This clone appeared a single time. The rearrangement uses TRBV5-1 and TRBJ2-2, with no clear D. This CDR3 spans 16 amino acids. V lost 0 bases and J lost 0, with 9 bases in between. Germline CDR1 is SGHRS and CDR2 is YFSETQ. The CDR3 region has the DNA TGCGCCAGCAGCTTGGAAGTGAGTCCGAACACCGGGGAGCTGTTTTTT. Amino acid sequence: CASSLEVSPNTGELFF.

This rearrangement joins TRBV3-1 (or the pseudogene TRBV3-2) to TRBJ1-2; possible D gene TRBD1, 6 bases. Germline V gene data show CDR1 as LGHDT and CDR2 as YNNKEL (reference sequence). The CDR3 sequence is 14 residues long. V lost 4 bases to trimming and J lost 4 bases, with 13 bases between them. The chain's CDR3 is CASSRLGGAYGYTF. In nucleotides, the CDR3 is TGTGCCAGCAGCCGCCTTGGGGGGGCCTATGGCTACACCTTC.

CDR3 sequence (DNA): TGTGCCAGCAGCAGTCCGGGACAGGGATATTCACCCCTCCACTTT. Translating gives CASSSPGQGYSPLHF. The rearrangement links TRBV5-4 to TRBJ1-6, with 9 bases lining up with TRBD1. Germline-derived CDR1 and CDR2 are SGHNT and YYREEE (reference sequence). The CDR3 covers 15 residues. J gave up 8 bases and V 4 bases, and 7 bases lay outside the gene matches.

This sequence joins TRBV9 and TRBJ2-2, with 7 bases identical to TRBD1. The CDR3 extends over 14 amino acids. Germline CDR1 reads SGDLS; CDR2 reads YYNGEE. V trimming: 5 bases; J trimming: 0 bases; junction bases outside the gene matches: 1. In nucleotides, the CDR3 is TGTGCCAGCAGACAGGGGCCGAACACCGGGGAGCTGTTTTTT. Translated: CASRQGPNTGELFF. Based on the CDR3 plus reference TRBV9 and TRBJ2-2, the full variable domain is DSGVTQTPKHLITATGQRVTLRCSPRSGDLSVYWYQQSLDQGLQFLIQYYNGEERAKGNILERFSAQQFPDLHSELNLSSLELGDSALYFCASRQGPNTGELFFGEGSRLTVL.

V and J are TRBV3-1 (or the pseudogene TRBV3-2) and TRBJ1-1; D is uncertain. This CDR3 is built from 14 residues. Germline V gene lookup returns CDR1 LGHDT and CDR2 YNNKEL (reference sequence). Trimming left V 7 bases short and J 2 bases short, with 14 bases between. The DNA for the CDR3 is TGTGCCAGCACAAGCATGTCCTATAACACTGAAGCTTTCTTT. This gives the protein CASTSMSYNTEAFF.

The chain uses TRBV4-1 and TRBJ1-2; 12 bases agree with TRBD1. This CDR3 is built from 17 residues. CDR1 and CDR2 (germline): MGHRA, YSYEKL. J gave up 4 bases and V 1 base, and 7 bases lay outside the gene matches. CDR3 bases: TGCGCCAGCAGCCAAGGGGCGGGGACAGGGGGCCTCTATGGCTACACCTTC. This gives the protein CASSQGAGTGGLYGYTF.

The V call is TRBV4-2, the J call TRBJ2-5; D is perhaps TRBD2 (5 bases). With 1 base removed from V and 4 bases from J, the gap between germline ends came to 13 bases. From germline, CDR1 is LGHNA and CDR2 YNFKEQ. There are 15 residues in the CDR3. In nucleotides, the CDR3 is TGTGCCAGCAGCCAAGCTTGGAGGCTAGCAGAGACCCAGTACTTC. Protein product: CASSQAWRLAETQYF.

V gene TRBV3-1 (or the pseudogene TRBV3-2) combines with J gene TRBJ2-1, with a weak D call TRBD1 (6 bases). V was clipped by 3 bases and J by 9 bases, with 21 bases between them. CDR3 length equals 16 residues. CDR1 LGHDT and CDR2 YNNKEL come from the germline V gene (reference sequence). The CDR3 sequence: CASSHFDRFRPGEQFF. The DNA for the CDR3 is TGTGCCAGCAGCCACTTTGACAGGTTTCGCCCTGGTGAGCAGTTCTTC.